The rows below give T cell receptor beta chains drawn from one sample of a study of blood T cell repertoires in COVID-19. Repertoires were generated with immunoSEQ multiplex PCR, while TCRdb's copy carries only in-frame clones and drops some. The sample contains about 88,000 clones, roughly 83% of which appear only once. Sequenced material: peripheral blood. The receptor source for this set is a human donor in a cohort sampled during active COVID-19. Each CDR3 is given with its conserved first and last residue. Fields, in order: J gene, clone size, V gene, D gene, CDR3 protein, CDR3 DNA. D genes are given only for firm matches. Clone size is shown for a subset of rows, as once, few, many or a class of expanded clone.

J: TRBJ2-1; size: NA; V: TRBV2; D: TRBD1; CDR3: CASSRGQGTDEQFF; DNA: TGTGCCAGCAGTAGGGGACAGGGTACCGATGAGCAGTTCTTC
J: TRBJ2-5; size: NA; V: TRBV11-1; D: TRBD2; CDR3: CASSLAFRGGETQYF; DNA: TGTGCCAGCAGCTTAGCTTTCCGGGGAGGGGAGACCCAGTACTTC
J: TRBJ2-7; size: NA; V: TRBV27; D: NA; CDR3: CASNNFGISYEQYF; DNA: TGTGCCAGCAACAACTTCGGGATATCTTACGAGCAGTACTTC
J: TRBJ2-3; size: NA; V: TRBV5-4; D: TRBD2; CDR3: CASSQTIAGPTDTQYF; DNA: TGTGCCAGCAGCCAAACTATAGCGGGGCCAACGGATACGCAGTATTTT
J: TRBJ2-7; size: NA; V: TRBV10-3; D: TRBD2; CDR3: CAISGTSENYEQYF; DNA: TGTGCCATCAGCGGGACTAGCGAGAACTACGAGCAGTACTTC
J: TRBJ2-7; size: NA; V: TRBV6-5; D: NA; CDR3: CASSYSIGERYEQYF; DNA: TGTGCCAGCAGTTACTCGATCGGGGAACGATACGAGCAGTACTTC
J: TRBJ2-7; size: NA; V: TRBV10-3; D: NA; CDR3: CAISEGGPGDEQYF; DNA: TGTGCCATCAGTGAAGGCGGTCCCGGGGACGAGCAGTACTTC
J: TRBJ1-1; size: NA; V: TRBV19; D: NA; CDR3: CASSTHLGNTEAFF; DNA: TGTGCCAGTAGTACCCACCTAGGAAACACTGAAGCTTTCTTT
J: TRBJ1-1; size: NA; V: TRBV5-1; D: NA; CDR3: CASTEQGVNTEAFF; DNA: TGCGCCAGCACCGAACAGGGTGTGAACACTGAAGCTTTCTTT
J: TRBJ2-2; size: NA; V: TRBV6-5; D: TRBD1; CDR3: CASRTGITGELFF; DNA: TGTGCCTCCCGGACAGGGATCACCGGGGAGCTGTTTTTT
J: TRBJ2-7; size: NA; V: TRBV10-1; D: TRBD1; CDR3: CATSRDRVHEQYF; DNA: TGCGCCACCAGCCGGGACAGGGTCCACGAGCAGTACTTC
J: TRBJ2-2; size: NA; V: TRBV2; D: NA; CDR3: CASSEAAVENTGELFF; DNA: TGTGCCAGCAGTGAAGCGGCAGTCGAGAACACCGGGGAGCTGTTTTTT
J: TRBJ2-7; size: NA; V: TRBV11-2; D: TRBD1; CDR3: CASSLGPGQGYEQYF; DNA: TGTGCCAGCAGCCTCGGACCGGGACAGGGTTACGAGCAGTACTTC
J: TRBJ2-3; size: NA; V: TRBV28; D: NA; CDR3: CASSWENTDTQYF; DNA: TGTGCCAGCAGTTGGGAGAACACAGATACGCAGTATTTT
J: TRBJ1-1; size: NA; V: TRBV29-1; D: NA; CDR3: CSVGELGGNTEAFF; DNA: TGCAGCGTTGGAGAGTTAGGGGGGAACACTGAAGCTTTCTTT
J: TRBJ2-7; size: NA; V: TRBV28; D: TRBD2; CDR3: CASRPSGTSVEQYF; DNA: TGTGCCAGCAGGCCCTCCGGGACTAGCGTAGAGCAGTACTTC
J: TRBJ2-3; size: NA; V: TRBV5-1; D: TRBD1; CDR3: CASSNGGTEETQYF; DNA: TGCGCCAGCAGCAACGGTGGGACAGAGGAGACGCAGTATTTT
J: TRBJ2-7; size: NA; V: TRBV2; D: TRBD1; CDR3: CAGPVNRGSSYEQYF; DNA: TGTGCCGGGCCCGTTAACAGGGGGTCCTCCTACGAGCAGTACTTC
J: TRBJ2-1; size: NA; V: TRBV10-2; D: TRBD1; CDR3: CASSTGTEPDNEQFF; DNA: TGCGCCAGCAGTACCGGGACAGAGCCCGACAATGAGCAGTTCTTC
J: TRBJ1-4; size: NA; V: TRBV2; D: NA; CDR3: CASSVALGNNEELFF; DNA: TGTGCCAGCAGTGTAGCATTAGGAAATAACGAGGAACTGTTTTTT
J: TRBJ1-4; size: few; V: TRBV7-8; D: TRBD1; CDR3: CASSLATGGLEKLFF; DNA: TGTGCCAGCAGCTTAGCGACAGGGGGCCTTGAAAAACTGTTTTTT
J: TRBJ2-5; size: NA; V: TRBV2; D: TRBD2; CDR3: CASSGSSGGHRAQYF; DNA: TGTGCCAGCAGTGGGTCTAGCGGGGGCCATAGGGCCCAGTACTTC
J: TRBJ1-1; size: NA; V: TRBV6-5; D: NA; CDR3: CASSYGAGNTEAFF; DNA: TGTGCCAGCAGTTACGGGGCAGGGAACACTGAAGCTTTCTTT
J: TRBJ2-1; size: NA; V: TRBV12-3/TRBV12-4; D: NA; CDR3: CASRIQDYNEQFF; DNA: TGTGCCAGCAGGATACAGGATTACAATGAGCAGTTCTTC
J: TRBJ1-1; size: NA; V: TRBV28; D: TRBD1; CDR3: CASGGQGASEAFF; DNA: TGTGCCAGCGGTGGACAGGGGGCAAGTGAAGCTTTCTTT
J: TRBJ1-2; size: NA; V: TRBV13; D: NA; CDR3: CASSLGQGDYGYTF; DNA: TGTGCCAGCAGCTTAGGACAGGGCGACTATGGCTACACCTTC